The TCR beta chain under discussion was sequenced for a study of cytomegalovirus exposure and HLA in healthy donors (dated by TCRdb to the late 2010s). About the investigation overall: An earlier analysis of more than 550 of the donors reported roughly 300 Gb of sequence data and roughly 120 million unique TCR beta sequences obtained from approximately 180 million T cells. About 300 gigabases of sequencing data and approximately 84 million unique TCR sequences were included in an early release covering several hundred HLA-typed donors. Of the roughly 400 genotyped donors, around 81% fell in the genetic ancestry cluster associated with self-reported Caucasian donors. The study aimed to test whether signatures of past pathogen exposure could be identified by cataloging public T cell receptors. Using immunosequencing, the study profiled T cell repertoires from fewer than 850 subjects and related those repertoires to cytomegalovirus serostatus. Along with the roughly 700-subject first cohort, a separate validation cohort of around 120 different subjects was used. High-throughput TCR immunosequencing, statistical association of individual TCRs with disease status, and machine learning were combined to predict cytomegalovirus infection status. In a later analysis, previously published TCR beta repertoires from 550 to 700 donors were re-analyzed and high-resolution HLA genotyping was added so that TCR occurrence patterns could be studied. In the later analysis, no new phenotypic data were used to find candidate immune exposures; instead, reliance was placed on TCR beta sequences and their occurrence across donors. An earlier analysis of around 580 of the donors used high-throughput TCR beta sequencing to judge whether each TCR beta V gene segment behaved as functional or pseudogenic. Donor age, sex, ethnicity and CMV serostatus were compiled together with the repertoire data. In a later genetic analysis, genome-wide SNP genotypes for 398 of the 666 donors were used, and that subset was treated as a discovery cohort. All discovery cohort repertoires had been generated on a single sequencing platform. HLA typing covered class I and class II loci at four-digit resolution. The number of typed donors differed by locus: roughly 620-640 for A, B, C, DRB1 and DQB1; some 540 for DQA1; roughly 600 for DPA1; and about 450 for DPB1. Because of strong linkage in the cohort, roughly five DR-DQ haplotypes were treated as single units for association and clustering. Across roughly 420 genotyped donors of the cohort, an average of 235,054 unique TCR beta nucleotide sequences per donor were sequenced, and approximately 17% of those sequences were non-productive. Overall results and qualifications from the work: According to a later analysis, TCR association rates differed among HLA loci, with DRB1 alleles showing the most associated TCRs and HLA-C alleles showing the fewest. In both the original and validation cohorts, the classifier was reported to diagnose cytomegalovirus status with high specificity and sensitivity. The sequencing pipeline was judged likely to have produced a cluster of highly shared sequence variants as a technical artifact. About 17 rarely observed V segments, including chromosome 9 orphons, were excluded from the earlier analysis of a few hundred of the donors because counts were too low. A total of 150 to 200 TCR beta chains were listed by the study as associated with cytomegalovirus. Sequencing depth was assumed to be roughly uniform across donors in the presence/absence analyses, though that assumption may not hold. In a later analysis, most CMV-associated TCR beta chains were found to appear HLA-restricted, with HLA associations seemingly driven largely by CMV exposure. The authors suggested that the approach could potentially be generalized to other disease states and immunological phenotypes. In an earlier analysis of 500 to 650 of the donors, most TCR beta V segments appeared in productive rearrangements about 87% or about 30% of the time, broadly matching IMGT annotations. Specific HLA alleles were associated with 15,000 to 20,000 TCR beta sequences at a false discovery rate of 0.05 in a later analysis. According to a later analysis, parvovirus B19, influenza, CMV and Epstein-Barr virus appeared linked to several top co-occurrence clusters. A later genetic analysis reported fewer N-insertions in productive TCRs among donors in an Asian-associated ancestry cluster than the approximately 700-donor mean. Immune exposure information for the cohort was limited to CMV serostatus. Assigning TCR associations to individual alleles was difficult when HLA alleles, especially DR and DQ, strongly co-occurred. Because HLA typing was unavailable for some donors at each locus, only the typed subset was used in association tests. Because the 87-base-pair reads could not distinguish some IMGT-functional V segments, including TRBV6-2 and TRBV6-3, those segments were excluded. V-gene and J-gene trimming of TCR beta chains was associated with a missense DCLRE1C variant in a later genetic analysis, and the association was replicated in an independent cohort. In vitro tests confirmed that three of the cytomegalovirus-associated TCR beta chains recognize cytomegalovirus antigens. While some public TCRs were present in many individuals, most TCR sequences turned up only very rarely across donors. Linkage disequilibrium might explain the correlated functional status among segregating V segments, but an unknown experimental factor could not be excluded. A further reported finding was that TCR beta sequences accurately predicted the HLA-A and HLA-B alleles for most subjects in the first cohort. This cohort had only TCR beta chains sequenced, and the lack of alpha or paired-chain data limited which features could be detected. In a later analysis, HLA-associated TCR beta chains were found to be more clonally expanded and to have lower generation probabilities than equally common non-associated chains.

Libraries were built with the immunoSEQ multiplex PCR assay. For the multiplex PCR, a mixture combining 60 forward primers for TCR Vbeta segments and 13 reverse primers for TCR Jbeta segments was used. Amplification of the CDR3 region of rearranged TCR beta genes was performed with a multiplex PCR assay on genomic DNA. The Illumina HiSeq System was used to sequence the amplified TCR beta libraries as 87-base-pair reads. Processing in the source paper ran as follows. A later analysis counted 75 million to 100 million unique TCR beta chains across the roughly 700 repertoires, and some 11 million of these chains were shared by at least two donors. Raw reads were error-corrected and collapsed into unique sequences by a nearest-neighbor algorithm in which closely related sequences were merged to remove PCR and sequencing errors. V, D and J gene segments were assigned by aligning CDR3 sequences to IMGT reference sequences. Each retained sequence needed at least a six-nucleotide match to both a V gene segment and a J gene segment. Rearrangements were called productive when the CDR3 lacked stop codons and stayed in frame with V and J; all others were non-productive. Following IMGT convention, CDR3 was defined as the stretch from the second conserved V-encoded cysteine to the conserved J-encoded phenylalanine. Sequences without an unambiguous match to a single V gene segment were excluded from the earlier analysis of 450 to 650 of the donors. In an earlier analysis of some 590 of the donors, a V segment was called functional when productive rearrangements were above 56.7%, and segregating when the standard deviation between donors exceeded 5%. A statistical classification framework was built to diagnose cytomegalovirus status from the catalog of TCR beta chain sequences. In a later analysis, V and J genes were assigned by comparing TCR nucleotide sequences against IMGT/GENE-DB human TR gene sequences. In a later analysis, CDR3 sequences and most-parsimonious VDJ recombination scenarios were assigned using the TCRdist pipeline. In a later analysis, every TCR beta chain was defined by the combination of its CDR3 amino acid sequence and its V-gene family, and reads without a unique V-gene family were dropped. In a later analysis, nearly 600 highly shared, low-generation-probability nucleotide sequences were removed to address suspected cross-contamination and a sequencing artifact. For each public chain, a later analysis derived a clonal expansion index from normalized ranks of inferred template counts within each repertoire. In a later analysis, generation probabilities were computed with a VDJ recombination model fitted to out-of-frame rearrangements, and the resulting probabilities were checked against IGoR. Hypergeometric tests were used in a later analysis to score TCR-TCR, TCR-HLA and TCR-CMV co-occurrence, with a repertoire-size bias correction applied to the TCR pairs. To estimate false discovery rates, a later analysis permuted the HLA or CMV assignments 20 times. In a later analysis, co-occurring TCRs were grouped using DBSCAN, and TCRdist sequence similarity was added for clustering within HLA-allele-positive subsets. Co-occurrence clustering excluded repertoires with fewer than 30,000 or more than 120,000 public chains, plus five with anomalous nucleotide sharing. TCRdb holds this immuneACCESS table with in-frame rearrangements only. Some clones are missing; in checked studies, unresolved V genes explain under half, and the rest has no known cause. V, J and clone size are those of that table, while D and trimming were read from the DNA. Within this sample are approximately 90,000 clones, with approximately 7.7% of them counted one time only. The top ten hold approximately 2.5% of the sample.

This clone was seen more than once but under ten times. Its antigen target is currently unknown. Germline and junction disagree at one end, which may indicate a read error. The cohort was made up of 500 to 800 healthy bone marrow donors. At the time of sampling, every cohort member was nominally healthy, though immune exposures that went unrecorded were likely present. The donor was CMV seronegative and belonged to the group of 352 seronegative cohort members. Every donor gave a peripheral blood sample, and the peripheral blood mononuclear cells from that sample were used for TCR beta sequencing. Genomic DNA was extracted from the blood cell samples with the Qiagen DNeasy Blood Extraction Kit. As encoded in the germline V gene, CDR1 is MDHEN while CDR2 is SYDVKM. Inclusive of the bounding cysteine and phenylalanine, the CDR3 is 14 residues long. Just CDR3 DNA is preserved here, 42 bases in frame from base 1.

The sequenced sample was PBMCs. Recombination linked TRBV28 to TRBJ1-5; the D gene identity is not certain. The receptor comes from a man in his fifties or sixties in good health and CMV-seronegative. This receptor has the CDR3 CASSLAGRNLPQHF. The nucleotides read TGTGCCAGCAGTTTGGCCGGGAGAAATCTGCCCCAGCATTTT. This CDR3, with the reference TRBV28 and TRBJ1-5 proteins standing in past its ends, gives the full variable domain DVKVTQSSRYLVKRTGEKVFLECVQDMDHENMFWYRQDPGLGLRLIYFSYDVKMKEKGDIPEGYSVSREKKERFSLILESASTNQTSMYLCASSLAGRNLPQHFGDGTRLSIL.